This T cell receptor beta chain was recorded in a study of OX40 agonist ivuxolimab in advanced cancers. Assay: immunoSEQ multiplex PCR; the TCRdb copy retains only in-frame clones and omits some. The sample records about 68,000 clones, roughly 80% being singletons. Germline lookup yields CDR1 SGHAT and CDR2 FQNNGV. V gave up 1 base and J gave up 4 bases, with 7 bases separating them. The CDR3 is 13 residues long. The chain has TRBV11-2 and TRBJ1-2; the D is unclear. This sample comprised CD4+ or CD8+ T cells sorted from blood, obtained in a trial of the OX40 agonist ivuxolimab. This TCR was sampled from an adult with an advanced solid tumor such as melanoma, head and neck, liver or kidney cancer. In DNA form, the CDR3 reads TGTGCCAGCAGCTTAGCCCCACCCTATGGCTACACCTTC. It specifies CASSLAPPYGYTF.